This record looks at one T cell receptor (beta chain) sequence and its context. These data are taken from a study of blood T cell repertoires in COVID-19. Overall study context: T cells, B-cell-depleted T cells, or PBMCs supplied cDNA or gDNA.

From germline, CDR1 is SGHNT and CDR2 YENEEA. The CDR3 is made up of 13 amino acids. V dropped 3 bases and J dropped 9; count of bases not matched to a gene: 4. The data were produced by immunoSEQ multiplex PCR, yet TCRdb's version contains in-frame clones alone and is incomplete. The table records 60,000 to 75,000 clones, about 85% of them present only once. The sequencing input was peripheral blood. The clonotype comes from a woman older than 75 with active or convalescent COVID-19. This sequence joins TRBV11-3 and TRBJ2-1, with TRBD1 identical over 8 bases. The DNA of the CDR3 is TGTGCCAGCAGCTTGACAGGGGATTCTGAGCAGTTCTTC. It encodes CASSLTGDSEQFF.